These 21 T cell receptor beta chains were all obtained from the same sample, sequenced in a study of T cells in Graves' hyperthyroidism and ophthalmopathy. TCR beta CDR3 regions were amplified from RNA. The study used the HTBI primer set for a first-round RT-PCR of the TCR CDR3. One entry per CDR3 protein, called by TCRdb with MiXCR from the multiplex PCR reads. This table holds 190,000 or so distinct CDR3 sequences, approximately 20% found once. Input material: blood. Receptor source: a man aged 35-49 years with Graves' hyperthyroidism.

This clonotype was seen many times. The rearrangement links TRBV6-2 or TRBV6-3 to TRBJ2-7, with a tentative D call TRBD1 (5 bases). V lost 8 bases to trimming and J lost 2 bases, with 16 bases between them. The CDR3 contains 14 residues. Germline V lookup: CDR1 MNHEY, CDR2 SVGEGT. The CDR3 bases are TGTGCCAGCGTTGATTATGACAGCGCCTACGAGCAGTACTTC. It translates to CASVDYDSAYEQYF.

Notes on this clonotype: A read error is possible here, since a much larger clone lies one base away. The chain employs TRBV6-2 or TRBV6-3 and TRBJ2-1; D is perhaps TRBD1 or TRBD2 (5 bases each). Per the germline V gene, CDR1 is MNHEY and CDR2 is SVGEGT. V shed 6 bases and J shed 5 bases, with 20 bases lying between them. The CDR3 has 16 residues. The CDR3 is CASSSSRTEGHNEQFF. The CDR3 nucleotides read TGTGCCAGCAGCTCTTCCCGGACCGAGGGGCACAATGAGCAGTTCTTC.

Ten or more counts support this clonotype. This sequence joins TRBV30 and TRBJ1-2; D is possibly TRBD1 (6 bases). The length of the CDR3 is 16 residues. Trimming cost V 7 bases and J 6 bases, with 27 bases left between them. Germline V lookup: CDR1 GTSNPN, CDR2 SVGIG (reference sequence). The CDR3 nucleotides are TGTGCCTTACACCCAGGCCCGGGACAAGCCCCCGATGGCTACACCTTC. It encodes CALHPGPGQAPDGYTF.

This clonotype was observed a handful of times. The rearrangement uses TRBV5-1 and TRBJ1-6; 9 bases are shared with TRBD1. Germline V gene sequence: CDR1 SGHRS, CDR2 YFSETQ. The CDR3 extends over 15 amino acids. Trimming removed 4 bases from V and 7 bases from J; junction bases left unmatched: 6. The chain's CDR3 is CASSPRGTGNSPLHF. In nucleotides, the CDR3 is TGCGCCAGCAGCCCTCGGGGGACAGGGAATTCACCCCTCCACTTT. Full variable domain (missing parts from reference TRBV5-1 and TRBJ1-6): KAGVTQTPRYLIKTRGQQVTLSCSPISGHRSVSWYQQTPGQGLQFLFEYFSETQRNKGNFPGRFSGRQFSNSRSEMNVSTLELGDSALYLCASSPRGTGNSPLHFGNGTRLTVT.

V is TRBV20-1 and J is TRBJ2-2, with 10 bases that match TRBD2. The CDR3 is 17 residues long. Looked up from germline, CDR1 is DFQATT and CDR2 is SNEGSKA (reference sequence). The V segment lost 5 bases and the J segment 3 bases; nucleotides outside the gene matches: 12. In DNA, the CDR3 is TGCAGTGCTCCCCTTATTAGCGGGGGGTCGTACACCGGGGAGCTGTTTTTT. Amino acid sequence: CSAPLISGGSYTGELFF.

The chain carries TRBV6-2 or TRBV6-3 and TRBJ2-7; TRBD2 aligns across 9 bases. V trimming: 7 bases; J trimming: 4 bases; junction bases outside the gene matches: 17. This CDR3 is built from 17 residues. Germline V gene sequence: CDR1 MNHEY, CDR2 SVGEGT. In DNA form, the CDR3 reads TGTGCCAGCATCCCCCCCCCCCGGCTAGCGGGGCTATACGAGCAGTACTTC. It translates to CASIPPPRLAGLYEQYF.

The genes are TRBV7-8 and TRBJ1-5, with D hard to call. Germline V CDR1 and CDR2: SGHVS, FQNEAQ. The CDR3 is 13 residues long. The V gene lost 3 bases and the J gene lost 4 bases, with 7 bases spanning the gap. In DNA, the CDR3 is TGTGCCAGCAGCTTTGCGGAAAATCAGCCCCAGCATTTT. Translating it yields CASSFAENQPQHF.

At least ten counts were recorded for this clonotype. The chain is built from TRBV7-8 and TRBJ2-5; D gene ambiguous. The length of the CDR3 is 14 residues. Germline assignment: CDR1 SGHVS and CDR2 FQNEAQ. The V and J ends lost 4 bases and 2 bases respectively, with 11 bases between them. The CDR3 loop reads CASSSPDPQETQYF. The CDR3 DNA follows: TGTGCCAGCAGCTCTCCAGACCCTCAAGAGACCCAGTACTTC. Supplemented by reference TRBV7-8 and TRBJ2-5, the full variable domain reads GAGVSQSPRYKVAKRGQDVALRCDPISGHVSLFWYQQALGQGPEFLTYFQNEAQLDKSGLPSDRFFAERPEGSVSTLKIQRTQQEDSAVYLCASSSPDPQETQYFGPGTRLLVL.

This clonotype was counted between two and nine times. The gene calls are TRBV7-9 and TRBJ2-3; TRBD1 is a possible D gene (5 bases). Germline V gene data show CDR1 as SEHNR and CDR2 as FQNEAQ (reference sequence). V was trimmed by 3 bases and J by 6 bases, leaving 13 bases between them. There are 14 residues in the CDR3. The CDR3 DNA sequence: TGTGCCAGCAGCTTGTTAGGGGCAGGGGATACGCAGTATTTT. Residues: CASSLLGAGDTQYF.

This clonotype has a count of ten or more. This chain uses TRBV20-1 with TRBJ2-5; possibly TRBD1 or TRBD2 for D (5 bases each). The germline gives CDR1 DFQATT, CDR2 SNEGSKA (reference sequence). The length of the CDR3 is 14 residues. The V and J ends lost 5 bases and 0 bases respectively, with 13 bases between them. For the CDR3, the DNA is TGCAGTGCTCCGGGACGGCGGTACCAAGAGACCCAGTACTTC. As protein: CSAPGRRYQETQYF.

This clonotype was observed at least ten times. The chain employs TRBV6-1 and TRBJ2-7, with a possible D match to TRBD1 (6 bases). Between the trimmed V and J ends, which lost 6 bases and 0 bases, there was a span of 15 bases. The CDR3 sequence is 15 residues long. Germline assignment: CDR1 MNHNS and CDR2 SASEGT. The CDR3 loop is CASSLLGAGSYEQYF. The CDR3 region has the DNA TGTGCCAGCAGCCTGTTGGGGGCCGGCTCCTACGAGCAGTACTTC.

This clonotype was seen repeatedly, ten times or more. The V and J genes are TRBV10-1 and TRBJ2-7, with TRBD1 as a possible D gene (6 bases). Germline values: CDR1 WNHNN, CDR2 SYGVQD (reference sequence). Trimming pared 6 bases from V and 5 bases from J, leaving 17 bases between. The CDR3 has 14 amino acids. The CDR3 loop reads CASSTPDRPHEQYF. The CDR3 bases are TGCGCCAGCAGCACCCCAGACAGGCCCCACGAGCAGTACTTC.

This clonotype was counted at least ten times. V and J are TRBV11-2 and TRBJ2-3, with TRBD2 matching 13 bases. After removal of 1 base from V and 1 base from J, the junction contained 2 bases not matched to a gene. CDR1 is SGHAT and CDR2 is FQNNGV in the germline V gene. The CDR3 length is 17 residues. CDR3 in amino acids: CASSLAGTSGGTDTQYF. CDR3 nucleotide sequence: TGTGCCAGCAGCTTAGCGGGGACTAGCGGGGGCACAGATACGCAGTATTTT.

The chain recombines TRBV5-1 with TRBJ2-5; TRBD2 might be the D (6 bases). Germline CDR1 reads SGHRS; CDR2 reads YFSETQ. Trimming removed 0 bases at V and 1 base at J, with 16 bases between. The CDR3 consists of 17 residues. This chain's CDR3 is CASSLGGAPRGQETQYF. The CDR3, as DNA: TGCGCCAGCAGCTTGGGGGGTGCTCCGCGGGGCCAAGAGACCCAGTACTTC. Filled out from reference TRBV5-1 and TRBJ2-5, the complete variable domain reads KAGVTQTPRYLIKTRGQQVTLSCSPISGHRSVSWYQQTPGQGLQFLFEYFSETQRNKGNFPGRFSGRQFSNSRSEMNVSTLELGDSALYLCASSLGGAPRGQETQYFGPGTRLLVL.

This chain links TRBV28 with TRBJ2-4; D may be TRBD2 (6 bases). This CDR3 spans 15 amino acids. Germline CDR1 is MDHEN and CDR2 is SYDVKM. V lost 3 bases and J lost 0, with 9 bases in between. This CDR3 reads CASSFPGLAKNIQYF. CDR3 nucleotides: TGTGCCAGCAGTTTTCCGGGACTAGCCAAAAACATTCAGTACTTC. The whole variable domain, remainder taken from reference TRBV28 and TRBJ2-4, is DVKVTQSSRYLVKRTGEKVFLECVQDMDHENMFWYRQDPGLGLRLIYFSYDVKMKEKGDIPEGYSVSREKKERFSLILESASTNQTSMYLCASSFPGLAKNIQYFGAGTRLSVL.

The chain has TRBV6-2 or TRBV6-3 and TRBJ2-5; a weak D match, TRBD2 (6 bases). In germline, CDR1 is MNHEY, CDR2 SVGEGT. Trimming pared 3 bases from V and 4 bases from J, leaving 12 bases between. The CDR3 covers 14 residues. The CDR3 sequence is CASSYVTSTETQYF. CDR3 coding DNA: TGTGCCAGCAGTTATGTAACTAGCACAGAGACCCAGTACTTC.

This clonotype showed up just once. This may be a read error: a much more frequent sequence differs by one nucleotide. This chain connects TRBV6-5 to TRBJ2-3; D is possibly TRBD1 or TRBD2 (6 bases each). The germline V gene encodes CDR1 MNHEY and CDR2 SVGAGI. This CDR3 spans 15 amino acids. This CDR3 is CAGSYSPGATDTQYF. CDR3 DNA sequence: TGTGCCGGCAGTTATAGTCCGGGGGCCACAGATACGCAGTATTTT.

The gene calls are TRBV7-3 and TRBJ1-1; D is ambiguous. V lost 2 bases, J lost 1 base, and 11 bases lay in between. The CDR3 is made up of 15 amino acids. Germline values: CDR1 SGHTA, CDR2 FQGTGA. CDR3 DNA: TGTGCCAGCAGCTTACTTATCCGGAAGAACACTGAAGCTTTCTTT. Translated, it gives CASSLLIRKNTEAFF.

The chain employs TRBV15 and TRBJ1-4, with a weak D call TRBD1 (5 bases). CDR3 length equals 15 residues. Germline CDR1 and CDR2: LNHNV and YYDKDF (reference sequence). Trimming pared 1 base from V and 4 bases from J, leaving 10 bases between. DNA for the CDR3: TGTGCCACCAGCAGAGTAGGGACCCTTAATGAAAAACTGTTTTTT. Protein sequence: CATSRVGTLNEKLFF.

A note on this clonotype: This may come from a read error, since a much larger clone is one base off. The V and J genes are TRBV28 and TRBJ1-2, with a tentative D call TRBD1 (5 bases). V was clipped by 9 bases and J by 6 bases, with 17 bases between them. CDR3 size: 13 residues. Germline CDR1 is MDHEN and CDR2 is SYDVKM. DNA for the CDR3: TGTGCCAGAAGCACCGGGACGGACAATGGCTACACCTTC. This gives the protein CARSTGTDNGYTF.

This clonotype was detected only a few times. The V gene is TRBV2, the J gene TRBJ1-4, with 7 bases fitting TRBD1. The V gene's germline CDR1 is SNHLY and CDR2 FYNNEI. CDR3 size: 15 residues. Trimming cost V 1 base and J 4 bases; bases outside gene matches: 3. This chain's CDR3 is CASSEEGGHNEKLFF. In DNA form, the CDR3 reads TGTGCCAGCAGTGAAGAAGGGGGCCATAATGAAAAACTGTTTTTT.